This entry lists 15 T cell receptor beta chains sequenced from one sample in a study of blood T cell repertoires in COVID-19. Repertoires were generated with immunoSEQ multiplex PCR, while TCRdb's copy carries only in-frame clones and drops some. The table includes 300,000 to 450,000 clones, roughly nine tenths detected once. Sequencing used PBMCs or T cells enriched from blood (not recorded which). These receptors were collected from a man in his late teens or twenties who had recovered from COVID-19.

The chain is built from TRBV5-1 and TRBJ2-3; a possible D gene is TRBD1 (5 bases). Germline CDR1 reads SGHRS; CDR2 reads YFSETQ. This CDR3 has 16 residues. V shed 6 bases and J shed 2 bases, with 19 bases lying between them. The CDR3: CASTQTAKGSTDTQYF. The CDR3 bases are TGCGCCAGCACCCAAACCGCCAAGGGGTCCACAGATACGCAGTATTTT. Combining the CDR3 with reference TRBV5-1 and TRBJ2-3 gives the whole variable domain KAGVTQTPRYLIKTRGQQVTLSCSPISGHRSVSWYQQTPGQGLQFLFEYFSETQRNKGNFPGRFSGRQFSNSRSEMNVSTLELGDSALYLCASTQTAKGSTDTQYFGPGTRLTVL.

This clone came up a few times. This chain joins TRBV19 and TRBJ1-3; D remains ambiguous. V lost 5 bases to trimming and J lost 3 bases, with 8 bases between them. CDR1 and CDR2 from the germline V gene are LNHDA and SQIVND (reference sequence). This CDR3 contains 13 residues. In nucleotides, the CDR3 is TGTGCCAGTAGTTGGAGGCATGGAAACACCATATATTTT. Protein sequence: CASSWRHGNTIYF.

This clone has only one observation. The V gene is TRBV5-1, the J gene TRBJ2-3; 9 bases align to TRBD1. Germline V gene sequence: CDR1 SGHRS, CDR2 YFSETQ. CDR3 length: 15 amino acids. With V trimmed by 1 base and J by 4 bases, 4 bases remained unmatched. CDR3 region: CASSLTGGEADTQYF. Here the CDR3 DNA reads TGCGCCAGCAGCTTGACAGGGGGCGAAGCAGATACGCAGTATTTT. The full variable domain, in which reference TRBV5-1 and TRBJ2-3 provide the parts outside the CDR3, is KAGVTQTPRYLIKTRGQQVTLSCSPISGHRSVSWYQQTPGQGLQFLFEYFSETQRNKGNFPGRFSGRQFSNSRSEMNVSTLELGDSALYLCASSLTGGEADTQYFGPGTRLTVL.

V gene TRBV7-9 combines with J gene TRBJ1-1; 7 positions agree with TRBD1. V lost 5 bases to trimming and J lost 0 bases; unmatched junction nucleotides: 12. Germline CDR1 is SEHNR and CDR2 is FQNEAQ (reference sequence). This CDR3 is 17 amino acids long. The CDR3 nucleotides are TGTGCCAGCAGCCCCTGGGCCTGGACAGGAGTGAACACTGAAGCTTTCTTT. Amino acids: CASSPWAWTGVNTEAFF.

This sequence joins TRBV29-1 and TRBJ2-1; TRBD2 aligns across 11 bases. Losses at the gene ends were 5 bases for V and 9 bases for J; bases not matched to a gene: 12. Germline values: CDR1 SQVTM, CDR2 ANQGSEA. The CDR3 spans 15 residues. CDR3 amino acids: CSVSLTSGSTSEQFF. In DNA, the CDR3 is TGCAGCGTTTCCCTAACTAGCGGGAGCACCAGTGAGCAGTTCTTC.

The chain links TRBV19 to TRBJ1-6, with TRBD1 matching 8 bases. The V segment lost 6 bases and the J segment 4 bases; nucleotides outside the gene matches: 2. The CDR3 loop spans 14 amino acids. Germline CDR1 LNHDA, CDR2 SQIVND (reference sequence). The CDR3 region is CASSRGQYNSPLHF. CDR3 coding DNA: TGTGCCAGTAGCAGGGGGCAATATAATTCACCCCTCCACTTT.

This chain uses TRBV13 with TRBJ2-3; no firm D call. Trimming removed 4 bases from V and 14 bases from J, with 13 bases in between. This CDR3 has 11 amino acids. CDR1 is PRHDT, CDR2 FYEKMQ, per germline (reference sequence). The CDR3 nucleotides are TGTGCCAGCAGCTCACAGACCGTGCGGTATTTT. It codes for CASSSQTVRYF. Drawing the rest from reference TRBV13 and TRBJ2-3, the complete variable domain is AAGVIQSPRHLIKEKRETATLKCYPIPRHDTVYWYQQGPGQDPQFLISFYEKMQSDKGSIPDRFSAQQFSDYHSELNMSSLELGDSALYFCASSSQTVRYFGPGTRLTVL.

CDR3 loop: CASSLSGTSTGELFF. For the CDR3, the DNA is TGTGCCAGCAGCTTAAGCGGGACGAGCACCGGGGAGCTGTTTTTT. This chain joins TRBV11-2 and TRBJ2-2, with 7 bases lining up with TRBD2. The length of the CDR3 is 15 residues. Unmatched junction bases numbered 4, after V lost 2 bases and J lost 4 bases. The V gene's germline CDR1 is SGHAT and CDR2 FQNNGV.

This clone was recorded a few times. The genes are TRBV7-2 and TRBJ1-2; D is possibly TRBD1 (5 bases). CDR1 is SGHTA, CDR2 FQGNSA, per germline. The CDR3 is made up of 16 amino acids. Trimming took 1 base from V and 4 from J, leaving 16 bases between them. CDR3 region: CASSLDSGGRLYGYTF. The CDR3 DNA is TGTGCCAGCAGCTTAGATTCCGGGGGTCGACTCTATGGCTACACCTTC.

This clone was observed a handful of times. The gene calls are TRBV19 and TRBJ1-5, with a possible D match to TRBD1 (6 bases). The CDR3 totals 18 residues. V was pared by 4 bases and J by 0 bases, with 19 bases between. Per the germline V gene, CDR1 is LNHDA and CDR2 is SQIVND (reference sequence). The CDR3 sequence is CASSTTFTGPYSNQPQHF. Here the CDR3 DNA reads TGTGCCAGTAGTACAACTTTCACAGGGCCCTATAGCAATCAGCCCCAGCATTTT.

This chain links TRBV5-5 with TRBJ1-4; 7 bases match TRBD1. The V segment lost 3 bases and the J segment 8 bases; nucleotides outside the gene matches: 7. This CDR3 is built from 14 residues. Germline CDR1 reads SGHKS; CDR2 reads YYEKEE (reference sequence). The CDR3 spells CASSSGQVLEKLFF. CDR3 DNA sequence: TGTGCCAGCAGCTCCGGACAGGTTCTCGAAAAACTGTTTTTT.

The V call is TRBV6-6, the J call TRBJ1-5; no definite D call. Trimming left V 2 bases short and J 5 bases short, with 4 bases between. Germline loops: CDR1 MNHNY, CDR2 SVGAGI (reference sequence). The CDR3 is made up of 12 amino acids. The CDR3 DNA follows: TGTGCCAGCAGTTACGCAGATCAGCCCCAGCATTTT. It yields the protein CASSYADQPQHF.

The chain uses TRBV5-1 and TRBJ2-4; TRBD1 is a possible D gene (6 bases). The CDR3 covers 13 residues. The V end lost 4 bases, the J end lost 5 bases, and 10 bases lay between the germline ends. CDR1 is SGHRS and CDR2 is YFSETQ in the germline V gene. The CDR3 is CASSHGQQNIQYF. Written as DNA, the CDR3 is TGCGCCAGCAGCCATGGACAGCAAAACATTCAGTACTTC. Based on the CDR3 plus reference TRBV5-1 and TRBJ2-4, the full variable domain is KAGVTQTPRYLIKTRGQQVTLSCSPISGHRSVSWYQQTPGQGLQFLFEYFSETQRNKGNFPGRFSGRQFSNSRSEMNVSTLELGDSALYLCASSHGQQNIQYFGAGTRLSVL.

The J gene is TRBJ1-2, the V gene TRBV7-6; D is ambiguous. The ends were cut back, 5 bases at V and 7 bases at J, with 14 bases in the middle. Germline V lookup: CDR1 SGHVS, CDR2 FNYEAQ. This CDR3 comprises 13 residues. The CDR3: CASSPGRRSGYTF. The CDR3 DNA reads TGTGCCAGCAGCCCCGGCAGGAGGTCTGGCTACACCTTC.

This chain uses TRBV10-3 with TRBJ2-7; 8 nucleotides agree with TRBD2. The CDR3 length is 14 residues. V shed 9 bases, J shed 3 bases, and the junction held 10 bases outside the gene matches. Per the germline V gene, CDR1 is ENHRY and CDR2 is SYGVKD. For the CDR3, the DNA is TGTGCCATGGCAGGGACGGGAGGGAACTACGAGCAGTACTTC. This sequence encodes CAMAGTGGNYEQYF.